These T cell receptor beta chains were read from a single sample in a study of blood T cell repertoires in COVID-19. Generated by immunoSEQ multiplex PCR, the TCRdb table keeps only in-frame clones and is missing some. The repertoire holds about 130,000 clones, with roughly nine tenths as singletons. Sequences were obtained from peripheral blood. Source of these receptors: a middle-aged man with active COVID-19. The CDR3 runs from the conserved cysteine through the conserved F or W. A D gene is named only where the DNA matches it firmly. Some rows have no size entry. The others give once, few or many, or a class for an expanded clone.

CDR3: CASSLAAGGGYTF
DNA: TGTGCCAGTAGCTTAGCGGCAGGGGGAGGCTACACCTTC
J: TRBJ1-2
V: TRBV11-2
D: TRBD1
size: NA

CDR3: CASSPNTGENQPQHF
DNA: TGTGCCAGCTCACCTAATACAGGGGAAAATCAGCCCCAGCATTTT
J: TRBJ1-5
V: TRBV18
D: TRBD1
size: once

CDR3: CASSQDQHITGELFF
DNA: TGCGCCAGCAGCCAAGATCAACACATCACCGGGGAGCTGTTTTTT
J: TRBJ2-2
V: TRBV4-1
D: NA
size: NA

CDR3: CASSSGQIPPRF
DNA: TGTGCCAGCAGCTCGGGACAAATCCCGCCAAGGTTC
J: TRBJ2-7
V: TRBV12-3/TRBV12-4
D: NA
size: NA

CDR3: CASSPRGLDQPQHF
DNA: TGTGCCAGCAGCCCGCGGGGGTTAGATCAGCCCCAGCATTTT
J: TRBJ1-5
V: TRBV3-1/TRBV3-2
D: NA
size: NA

CDR3: CASSKQGAVGTGELFF
DNA: TGTGCCAGCAGCAAACAGGGGGCGGTTGGCACCGGGGAGCTGTTTTTT
J: TRBJ2-2
V: TRBV2
D: TRBD1
size: NA

CDR3: CAWSGGAPDTQYF
DNA: TGTGCCTGGAGTGGGGGAGCTCCAGATACGCAGTATTTT
J: TRBJ2-3
V: TRBV30
D: NA
size: NA

CDR3: CASSLARDYEQYF
DNA: TGTGCCAGCAGCTTAGCCAGGGACTACGAGCAGTACTTC
J: TRBJ2-7
V: TRBV11-1
D: NA
size: NA

CDR3: CASSLARGLAGNEQFF
DNA: TGTGCCAGCAGCTTAGCTCGGGGACTAGCGGGGAATGAGCAGTTCTTC
J: TRBJ2-1
V: TRBV11-2
D: TRBD2
size: NA

CDR3: CASSQLGTSGRDEQFF
DNA: TGTGCCAGTAGTCAACTCGGGACTAGCGGGAGAGATGAGCAGTTCTTC
J: TRBJ2-1
V: TRBV19
D: TRBD2
size: NA

CDR3: CASSHLAETNTGELFF
DNA: TGTGCCAGCAGCCACCTAGCGGAGACGAACACCGGGGAGCTGTTTTTT
J: TRBJ2-2
V: TRBV3-1/TRBV3-2
D: TRBD2
size: NA

CDR3: CASREVTGYEQFF
DNA: TGCGCCAGCAGGGAAGTTACAGGGTACGAGCAGTTCTTC
J: TRBJ2-1
V: TRBV5-1
D: NA
size: once

CDR3: CASSPGRGKAYEQYF
DNA: TGTGCCAGCAGCCCAGGACGGGGGAAGGCCTACGAGCAGTACTTC
J: TRBJ2-7
V: TRBV7-2
D: NA
size: NA

CDR3: CATRLAGRDTQYF
DNA: TGTGCCACCCGACTAGCGGGACGAGATACGCAGTATTTT
J: TRBJ2-3
V: TRBV19
D: TRBD2
size: NA

CDR3: CASRGGHANEKLFF
DNA: TGTGCCAGCAGGGGGGGGCACGCTAATGAAAAACTGTTTTTT
J: TRBJ1-4
V: TRBV6-5
D: NA
size: NA

CDR3: CASSLAPGYNSPLHF
DNA: TGTGCCAGCAGCTTAGCCCCAGGATATAATTCACCCCTCCACTTT
J: TRBJ1-6
V: TRBV11-2
D: NA
size: NA

CDR3: CASSAQAGLTEAFF
DNA: TGTGCCAGCAGCGCCCAGGCGGGACTTACTGAAGCTTTCTTT
J: TRBJ1-1
V: TRBV9
D: NA
size: NA

CDR3: CASSQDRVLNTEAFF
DNA: TGTGCCAGCAGCCAAGATCGGGTCTTGAACACTGAAGCTTTCTTT
J: TRBJ1-1
V: TRBV4-2
D: NA
size: NA

CDR3: CSVVTGEFNEQFF
DNA: TGCAGCGTTGTTACAGGGGAGTTCAATGAGCAGTTCTTC
J: TRBJ2-1
V: TRBV29-1
D: TRBD1
size: NA

CDR3: CASSQDPTISSYNEQFF
DNA: TGTGCCAGCAGCCAAGATCCTACGATTAGCTCCTACAATGAGCAGTTCTTC
J: TRBJ2-1
V: TRBV4-2
D: NA
size: NA

CDR3: CASSTSARAETQYF
DNA: TGTGCCAGTAGCACTAGCGCCCGAGCGGAGACCCAGTACTTC
J: TRBJ2-5
V: TRBV19
D: TRBD2
size: once

CDR3: CVFHSGGGNGELFF
DNA: TGTGTCTTCCACAGCGGGGGGGGTAACGGGGAGCTGTTTTTT
J: TRBJ2-2
V: TRBV6-6
D: TRBD2
size: NA

CDR3: CASSDVNRKETQYF
DNA: TGTGCCAGCAGTGATGTTAACAGAAAAGAGACCCAGTACTTC
J: TRBJ2-5
V: TRBV6-1
D: NA
size: NA

CDR3: CASSQGRLAGGAAEETQYF
DNA: TGTGCCAGCAGCCAAGGCCGACTAGCGGGGGGGGCAGCCGAAGAGACCCAGTACTTC
J: TRBJ2-5
V: TRBV3-1/TRBV3-2
D: TRBD2
size: NA

CDR3: CASGLVPRFGGELFF
DNA: TGTGCTAGTGGTTTGGTACCGAGGTTTGGCGGGGAGCTGTTTTTT
J: TRBJ2-2
V: TRBV12-5
D: NA
size: NA

CDR3: CASSLAGGSQPQHF
DNA: TGTGCCAGCAGCTTGGCGGGGGGCAGTCAGCCCCAGCATTTT
J: TRBJ1-5
V: TRBV5-6
D: NA
size: NA

CDR3: CASTTGGDTQYF
DNA: TGTGCCAGCACGACGGGTGGCGATACGCAGTATTTT
J: TRBJ2-3
V: TRBV6-5
D: NA
size: NA

CDR3: CASSPRTSDYNEQFF
DNA: TGTGCCAGCAGCCCACGGACTAGCGACTACAATGAGCAGTTCTTC
J: TRBJ2-1
V: TRBV5-4
D: TRBD2
size: NA

CDR3: CAIRQGQTSEQYF
DNA: TGTGCCATCAGGCAGGGACAGACTAGCGAGCAGTACTTC
J: TRBJ2-7
V: TRBV10-3
D: NA
size: NA

CDR3: CASSREATRNTEAFF
DNA: TGTGCCAGCTCACGAGAGGCAACCCGGAACACTGAAGCTTTCTTT
J: TRBJ1-1
V: TRBV18
D: NA
size: NA

CDR3: CASSMQRTGLNQPQHF
DNA: TGTGCCAGTAGTATGCAAAGGACAGGGCTCAATCAGCCCCAGCATTTT
J: TRBJ1-5
V: TRBV19
D: TRBD1
size: NA

CDR3: CASSYSIRNQPQHF
DNA: TGTGCCAGCAGTTACTCTATCAGGAATCAGCCCCAGCATTTT
J: TRBJ1-5
V: TRBV6-2/TRBV6-3
D: NA
size: NA

CDR3: CASSLGGGPWETQYF
DNA: TGTGCCAGCAGTTTGGGGGGAGGACCCTGGGAGACCCAGTACTTC
J: TRBJ2-5
V: TRBV27
D: NA
size: once

CDR3: CASSSYGQLATEAFF
DNA: TGTGCCAGCAGCTCGTACGGACAGCTAGCCACTGAAGCTTTCTTT
J: TRBJ1-1
V: TRBV11-2
D: NA
size: NA

CDR3: CASSRDYQETQYF
DNA: TGTGCCAGCAGCAGAGACTACCAAGAGACCCAGTACTTC
J: TRBJ2-5
V: TRBV6-5
D: NA
size: NA

CDR3: CASSEGLAGRTETQYF
DNA: TGTGCCAGCAGCGAGGGACTAGCGGGACGGACGGAGACCCAGTACTTC
J: TRBJ2-5
V: TRBV21-1
D: NA
size: once

CDR3: CASSSQGGKAFF
DNA: TGTGCCAGCAGTTCGCAGGGGGGCAAAGCTTTCTTT
J: TRBJ1-1
V: TRBV27
D: TRBD1
size: NA

CDR3: CASSKAYGNRGRDIQYF
DNA: TGTGCCAGCAGCAAAGCTTACGGGAACAGGGGCAGAGACATTCAGTACTTC
J: TRBJ2-4
V: TRBV21-1
D: NA
size: NA

CDR3: CASSTGGPGADTQYF
DNA: TGTGCCAGCAGTACCGGGGGGCCAGGCGCAGATACGCAGTATTTT
J: TRBJ2-3
V: TRBV5-8
D: NA
size: NA

CDR3: CASSPPSPGEQFF
DNA: TGTGCCAGCTCACCTCCTAGTCCCGGTGAGCAGTTCTTC
J: TRBJ2-1
V: TRBV18
D: NA
size: NA

CDR3: CASIRSGSVRIGELFF
DNA: TGTGCCAGCATCAGAAGCGGGAGTGTCAGGATTGGGGAGCTGTTTTTT
J: TRBJ2-2
V: TRBV7-9
D: TRBD2
size: NA

CDR3: CASVGGLADTGELFF
DNA: TGTGCCAGCGTCGGGGGACTAGCGGACACCGGGGAGCTGTTTTTT
J: TRBJ2-2
V: TRBV6-5
D: TRBD2
size: NA

CDR3: CASSLPPENEQYF
DNA: TGTGCCAGCAGCTTACCTCCGGAGAACGAGCAGTACTTC
J: TRBJ2-7
V: TRBV7-3
D: NA
size: once

CDR3: CASSLDTGVSGNTIYF
DNA: TGTGCCAGCAGCTTAGATACAGGCGTCTCTGGAAACACCATATATTTT
J: TRBJ1-3
V: TRBV11-2
D: NA
size: NA

CDR3: CATSSYTEAFF
DNA: TGTGCCACCTCCTCCTACACTGAAGCTTTCTTT
J: TRBJ1-1
V: TRBV6-5
D: NA
size: NA

CDR3: CASSIGTTNYGYTF
DNA: TGTGCCAGTAGTATCGGGACAACTAACTATGGCTACACCTTC
J: TRBJ1-2
V: TRBV19
D: NA
size: once

CDR3: CASSWGGVRYSNQPQHF
DNA: TGTGCCAGTAGCTGGGGAGGGGTGAGGTATAGCAATCAGCCCCAGCATTTT
J: TRBJ1-5
V: TRBV19
D: NA
size: NA

CDR3: CASSLDREQPQHF
DNA: TGTGCCAGCAGTCTGGACAGGGAACAGCCCCAGCATTTT
J: TRBJ1-5
V: TRBV11-3
D: TRBD1
size: few

CDR3: CATSGSYRDGYTF
DNA: TGTGCCACCAGCGGGTCTTACAGAGATGGCTACACCTTC
J: TRBJ1-2
V: TRBV15
D: NA
size: NA

CDR3: CAWMVRTEAFF
DNA: TGTGCCTGGATGGTCCGGACTGAAGCTTTCTTT
J: TRBJ1-1
V: TRBV30
D: NA
size: NA

CDR3: CASSLRNTGELFF
DNA: TGTGCCAGCAGTTTGCGAAACACCGGGGAGCTGTTTTTT
J: TRBJ2-2
V: TRBV12-3/TRBV12-4
D: NA
size: once

CDR3: CASSPPEGRAFNEQFF
DNA: TGTGCCAGCAGCCCACCGGAGGGGAGGGCCTTCAATGAGCAGTTCTTC
J: TRBJ2-1
V: TRBV7-9
D: TRBD2
size: NA

CDR3: CASSQEGHPENTGELFF
DNA: TGTGCCAGCAGCCAAGAGGGACACCCTGAGAACACCGGGGAGCTGTTTTTT
J: TRBJ2-2
V: TRBV4-2
D: NA
size: NA